A selection of T cell receptor beta chains follows, all from one sample in a study of blood T cell repertoires in COVID-19. Clones were read by immunoSEQ multiplex PCR, and TCRdb kept only the in-frame ones, dropping some. The profile shows some 110,000 clones, under 80% of them singletons. The sequenced material came from peripheral blood. Receptors were obtained from a woman between 65 and 79 years old with acute or convalescent COVID-19. The CDR3 runs from the conserved cysteine through the conserved F or W. The order of the fields is clone size, D gene, V gene, J gene, CDR3 protein, CDR3 DNA. D genes are given only for firm matches. Rows may omit the clone size; those that give it use once, few, many or a size class.

>.|.|TRBV30|TRBJ1-1
CAWEGQINTEAFF
TGTGCCTGGGAGGGACAAATAAACACTGAAGCTTTCTTT
>.|TRBD1|TRBV5-1|TRBJ1-4
CASSSGQGREKLFF
TGCGCCAGCAGCTCTGGACAGGGTAGAGAAAAACTGTTTTTT
>.|.|TRBV7-9|TRBJ1-2
CASSWGEEGYTF
TGTGCCAGCAGCTGGGGGGAGGAGGGCTACACCTTC
>.|.|TRBV2|TRBJ1-6
CASSEVAGYNSPLHF
TGTGCCAGCAGTGAAGTTGCAGGTTATAATTCACCCCTCCACTTT
>.|TRBD1|TRBV7-9|TRBJ2-7
CASSLGTGTSSYEQYF
TGTGCCAGCAGCTTAGGGACAGGGACGAGCTCCTACGAGCAGTACTTC
>.|TRBD1|TRBV11-2|TRBJ1-2
CASRGNRGVFGYTF
TGTGCCAGCAGAGGGAACAGGGGGGTTTTCGGCTACACCTTC
>.|TRBD1|TRBV14|TRBJ2-1
CASSRKTGGRNNEQFF
TGTGCCAGCAGCCGAAAGACAGGGGGCCGCAACAATGAGCAGTTCTTC
>.|.|TRBV5-1|TRBJ2-1
CASSLAGLSSYNEQFF
TGCGCCAGCAGCTTGGCCGGACTTTCCTCCTACAATGAGCAGTTCTTC
>.|.|TRBV5-5|TRBJ1-1
CASTYAGDTEAFF
TGTGCCAGCACCTACGCCGGGGATACTGAAGCTTTCTTT
>.|.|TRBV6-5|TRBJ1-5
CASSSAGNQPQHF
TGTGCCAGCAGTAGTGCGGGGAATCAGCCCCAGCATTTT
>.|.|TRBV29-1|TRBJ1-1
CSVEEAQGIGKSPGGEAFF
TGCAGCGTTGAAGAGGCGCAGGGGATAGGGAAAAGCCCGGGGGGTGAAGCTTTCTTT
>.|.|TRBV9|TRBJ2-5
CASSVAERKETQYF
TGTGCCAGCAGCGTAGCTGAGAGAAAAGAGACCCAGTACTTC
>.|.|TRBV5-1|TRBJ1-2
CASSINSEGGYGYTF
TGCGCCAGCAGCATTAATTCGGAGGGGGGGTATGGCTACACCTTC
>.|.|TRBV6-6|TRBJ1-6
CASSYPGDNNSPLHF
TGTGCCAGCAGTTACCCAGGGGATAATAATTCACCCCTCCACTTT
>.|TRBD1|TRBV18|TRBJ1-3
CASSGTGGSSGNTIYF
TGTGCCAGCTCAGGGACAGGGGGTTCCTCTGGAAACACCATATATTTT
>.|.|TRBV5-1|TRBJ2-3
CASSLGRDSVTDTQYF
TGCGCCAGCAGCTTGGGTCGGGACTCAGTCACAGATACGCAGTATTTT
>.|TRBD1|TRBV19|TRBJ1-2
CASSIRDRGSYGYTF
TGTGCCAGTAGTATCCGGGACAGAGGCTCCTATGGCTACACCTTC
>once|.|TRBV7-7|TRBJ2-3
CASSPFTGTDTQYF
TGTGCCAGCAGCCCATTTACAGGCACAGATACGCAGTATTTT
>few|TRBD2|TRBV7-2|TRBJ2-5
CASSYLAGGQETQYF
TGTGCCAGCAGCTACCTAGCGGGGGGGCAGGAGACCCAGTACTTC
>few|TRBD2|TRBV4-1|TRBJ2-5
CASSQVGLAGRETQYF
TGCGCCAGCAGCCAAGTCGGGCTAGCGGGGCGCGAGACCCAGTACTTC
>.|.|TRBV2|TRBJ1-2
CASRSQVLTNYGYTF
TGTGCCAGCAGATCCCAGGTCCTCACTAACTATGGCTACACCTTC
>.|.|TRBV5-1|TRBJ2-3
CASSLYSGLDTQYF
TGCGCCAGCAGCTTGTATAGCGGTTTGGATACGCAGTATTTT
>.|.|TRBV21-1|TRBJ1-6
CASSKVKGYHYNSPLHF
TGTGCCAGCAGCAAAGTGAAGGGGTATCACTATAATTCACCCCTCCACTTT
>.|.|TRBV19|TRBJ1-6
CASSIGQNTINSPLHF
TGTGCCAGTAGTATAGGACAGAATACAATAAATTCACCCCTCCACTTT
>.|.|TRBV12-5|TRBJ1-5
CASGLAPGGGQPQHF
TGTGCTAGTGGTTTGGCCCCCGGGGGAGGTCAGCCCCAGCATTTT
>.|.|TRBV11-2|TRBJ1-2
CASSLDRRGGGSLNYGYTF
TGTGCCAGCAGCTTAGATCGGAGGGGAGGGGGGAGTTTGAACTATGGCTACACCTTC
>.|.|TRBV2|TRBJ2-7
CASSVLREGGEQYF
TGTGCCAGCAGTGTACTCAGGGAAGGGGGCGAGCAGTACTTC
>once|.|TRBV19|TRBJ1-3
CASSIWGLSSGNTIYF
TGTGCCAGTAGTATCTGGGGGCTCAGCTCTGGAAACACCATATATTTT
>.|.|TRBV6-1|TRBJ1-6
CASSQVLYNSPLHF
TGTGCCAGCAGCCAGGTCTTATATAATTCACCCCTCCACTTT
>.|TRBD1|TRBV5-5|TRBJ1-5
CASSSGAGGMRVEPQHF
TGTGCCAGCAGCTCGGGGGCAGGGGGCATGAGGGTTGAGCCCCAGCATTTT
>.|TRBD1|TRBV9|TRBJ2-5
CASSPDRVETQYF
TGTGCCAGCAGCCCGGACAGGGTAGAGACCCAGTACTTC
>.|TRBD1|TRBV6-5|TRBJ1-2
CASRARRGLNYGYTF
TGTGCCAGCAGAGCCCGGAGGGGGCTAAACTATGGCTACACCTTC
>.|.|TRBV11-2|TRBJ1-2
CASSLDLARGSYGYTF
TGTGCCAGCAGCTTAGACTTGGCCAGGGGCTCGTATGGCTACACCTTC
>many|.|TRBV5-1|TRBJ2-7
CASSAGYRGSYEQYF
TGCGCCAGCAGCGCGGGCTACCGGGGGTCCTACGAGCAGTACTTC
>.|.|TRBV28|TRBJ1-6
CASSLSQGSNSPLHF
TGTGCCAGCAGTTTGAGTCAGGGAAGTAATTCACCCCTCCACTTT
>.|TRBD1|TRBV12-5|TRBJ1-2
CASATGTGGHGYTF
TGTGCTAGTGCCACCGGGACAGGGGGGCATGGCTACACCTTC
>.|.|TRBV7-9|TRBJ2-5
CASSLRIGPREETQYF
TGTGCCAGCAGCTTACGGATAGGCCCAAGGGAGGAGACCCAGTACTTC
>.|TRBD1|TRBV2|TRBJ1-5
CASRGRGSSNQPQHF
TGTGCCAGCAGGGGCAGGGGGTCGAGCAATCAGCCCCAGCATTTT
>.|.|TRBV28|TRBJ1-4
CASSLTGLKEKLFF
TGTGCCAGCAGCCTAACAGGGCTCAAGGAAAAACTGTTTTTT
>.|.|TRBV4-3|TRBJ1-5
CASSQDNINQPQHF
TGCGCCAGCAGCCAAGATAACATAAATCAGCCCCAGCATTTT
>once|TRBD2|TRBV3-1/TRBV3-2|TRBJ2-1
CASSQLAGGQGNEQFF
TGTGCCAGCAGCCAACTAGCGGGGGGGCAGGGCAATGAGCAGTTCTTC
>.|.|TRBV2|TRBJ1-1
CASRLEGSNTEAFF
TGTGCCAGCCGTCTGGAGGGCTCGAACACTGAAGCTTTCTTT
>once|TRBD2|TRBV5-1|TRBJ2-7
CACLRGGGGRGGQQYF
TGCGCCTGTTTGCGCGGTGGGGGGGGCCGGGGGGGGCAGCAGTACTTC
>.|.|TRBV30|TRBJ1-5
CAWSDRQAVSQPQHF
TGTGCCTGGAGTGATCGGCAGGCAGTCAGTCAGCCCCAGCATTTT
>.|TRBD1|TRBV4-1|TRBJ2-1
CASSHAPGTELYNEQFF
TGCGCCAGCAGCCATGCACCCGGGACAGAACTCTACAATGAGCAGTTCTTC
>.|.|TRBV6-5|TRBJ1-6
CASTVLLNSPLHF
TGTGCCAGCACTGTCCTACTAAATTCACCCCTCCACTTT